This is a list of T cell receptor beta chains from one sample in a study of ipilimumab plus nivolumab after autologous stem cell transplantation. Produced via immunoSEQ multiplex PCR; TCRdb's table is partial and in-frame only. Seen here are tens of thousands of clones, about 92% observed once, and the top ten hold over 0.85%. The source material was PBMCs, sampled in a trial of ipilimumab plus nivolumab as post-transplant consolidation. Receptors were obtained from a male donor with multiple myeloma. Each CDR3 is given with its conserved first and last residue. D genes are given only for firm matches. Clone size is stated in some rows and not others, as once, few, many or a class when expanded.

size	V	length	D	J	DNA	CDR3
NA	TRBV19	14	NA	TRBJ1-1	TGTGCCAGTACCCCTCTCCGACAGTCTACTGAAGCTTTCTTT	CASTPLRQSTEAFF
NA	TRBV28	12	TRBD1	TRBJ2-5	TGTGCCACCGGACAGGGCTCAAGGGCCCAGTACTTC	CATGQGSRAQYF
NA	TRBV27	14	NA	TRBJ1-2	TGTGCCAGCAGTTCCGACAGCTCGACCTATGGCTACACCTTC	CASSSDSSTYGYTF
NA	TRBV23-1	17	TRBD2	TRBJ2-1	TGCGCCAGCAGTCACCCTCGGACTAGCGGGGACTACAATGAGCAGTTCTTC	CASSHPRTSGDYNEQFF
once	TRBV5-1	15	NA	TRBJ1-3	TGCGCCAGCAGCCCCAGCCTGGCACCAGGAAACACCATATATTTT	CASSPSLAPGNTIYF
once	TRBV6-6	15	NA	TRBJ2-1	TGTGCCAGCAGGGGAGACGGGGCCTATTACAATGAGCAGTTCTTC	CASRGDGAYYNEQFF
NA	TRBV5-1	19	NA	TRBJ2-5	TGCGCCAGCAGCTTGTTTAGCGTAAGGATCGTGACGGGCCAAGAGACCCAGTACTTC	CASSLFSVRIVTGQETQYF
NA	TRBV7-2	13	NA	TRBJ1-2	TGTGCCAGCAGCTTGAGTGGGCCAGTCGGCTACACCTTC	CASSLSGPVGYTF
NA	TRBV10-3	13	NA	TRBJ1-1	TGTGCCATCAGTGATCAACAGAACACTGAAGCTTTCTTT	CAISDQQNTEAFF
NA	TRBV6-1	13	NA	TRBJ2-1	TGTGCCAGCGGGGGACTCTCAGACACTGAGCAGTTCTTC	CASGGLSDTEQFF
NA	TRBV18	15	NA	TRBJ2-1	TGTGCCAGCTCACCTGGGGGGGCATCCTACAATGAGCAGTTCTTC	CASSPGGASYNEQFF
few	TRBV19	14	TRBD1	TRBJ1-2	TGTGCCAGTAGTCCTCCGACAGGGACCTATGGCTACACCTTC	CASSPPTGTYGYTF
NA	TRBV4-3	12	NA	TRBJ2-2	TGCGCCAGCAGCCCTCTCACCGGGGAGCTGTTTTTT	CASSPLTGELFF
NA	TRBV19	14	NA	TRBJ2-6	TGTGCCAGTAGTATCGGGTCTGGGGCCAACGTCCTGACTTTC	CASSIGSGANVLTF
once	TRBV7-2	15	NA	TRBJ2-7	TGTGCCAGCAGCCCACAGGGGGGGGGATCCTACGAGCAGTACTTC	CASSPQGGGSYEQYF
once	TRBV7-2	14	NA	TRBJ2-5	TGTGCCAGCAGCTTAGGGGGGTTTCAAGAGACCCAGTACTTC	CASSLGGFQETQYF
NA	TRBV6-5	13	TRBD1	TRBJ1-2	TGTGCCAGCAGTTACTCAGGGGGCGGGGGCTACACCTTC	CASSYSGGGGYTF
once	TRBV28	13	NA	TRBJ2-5	TGTGCCAGCAGTCTCAGGATCCAAGAGACCCAGTACTTC	CASSLRIQETQYF
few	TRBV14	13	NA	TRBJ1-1	TGTGCCAGCGTGTATGGCAGGAACACTGAAGCTTTCTTT	CASVYGRNTEAFF
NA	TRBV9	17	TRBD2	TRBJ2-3	TGTGCCAGCAGCGTAGCTGGCGCTAGCGGGAGGTCAGATACGCAGTATTTT	CASSVAGASGRSDTQYF
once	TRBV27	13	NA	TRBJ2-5	TGTGCCAGCAGTCCGGACAGACAAGAGACCCAGTACTTC	CASSPDRQETQYF
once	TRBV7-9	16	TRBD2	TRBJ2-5	TGTGCCAGCAGCCCCAGACTAGCGGGATTCGTCGAGACCCAGTACTTC	CASSPRLAGFVETQYF
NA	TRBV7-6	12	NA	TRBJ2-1	TGTGCCAGCAGCTTAGCGCCCAGAGAGCAGTTCTTC	CASSLAPREQFF
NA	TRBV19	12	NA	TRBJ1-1	TGTGCCAGTAGCCCCTCTTTGGGTGAAGCTTTCTTT	CASSPSLGEAFF
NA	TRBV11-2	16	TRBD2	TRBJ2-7	TGTGCCAGCAGCTTAGTTGTTAGCGGGAGACGCCACGAGCAGTACTTC	CASSLVVSGRRHEQYF
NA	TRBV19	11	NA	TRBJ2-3	TGTGCCACCTCCTCCAGGGAGACGCAGTATTTT	CATSSRETQYF
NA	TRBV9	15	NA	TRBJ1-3	TGTGCCAGCAGCGCGCAAGAGAACTCTGGAAACACCATATATTTT	CASSAQENSGNTIYF
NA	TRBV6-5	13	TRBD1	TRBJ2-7	TGTGCCAGCAGCGGACAGGGGTTCTACGAGCAGTACTTC	CASSGQGFYEQYF
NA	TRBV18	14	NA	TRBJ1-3	TGTGCCAGCTCTCCTCAGGCAAGTGGAAACACCATATATTTT	CASSPQASGNTIYF
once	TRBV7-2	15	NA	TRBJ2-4	TGTGCCAGCAGCTTAACGACAGTTACCAAAAACATTCAGTACTTC	CASSLTTVTKNIQYF
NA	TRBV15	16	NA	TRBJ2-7	TGTGCCACCAGCAGCAGGGACCCCTATTTCTCCTACGAGCAGTACTTC	CATSSRDPYFSYEQYF
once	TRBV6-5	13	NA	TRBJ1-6	TGTGCCAGCAAGGAGTGGGATAATTCACCCCTCCACTTT	CASKEWDNSPLHF
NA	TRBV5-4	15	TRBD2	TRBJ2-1	TGTGCCAGCAGCTTAACTAGCGGGGGGGTCAATGAGCAGTTCTTC	CASSLTSGGVNEQFF
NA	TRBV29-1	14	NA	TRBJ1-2	TGCAGCGTTGAAGATCGGGTGACATTATATGGCTACACCTTC	CSVEDRVTLYGYTF
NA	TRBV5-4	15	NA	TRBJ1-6	TGTGCCAGCAGCTTTGGGGTTTCCTATAATTCACCCCTCCACTTT	CASSFGVSYNSPLHF
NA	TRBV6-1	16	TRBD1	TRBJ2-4	TGTGCCAGCAGTGTTCCCGGGACAGGGACCAAAAACATTCAGTACTTC	CASSVPGTGTKNIQYF
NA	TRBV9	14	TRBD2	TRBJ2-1	TGTGCCAGCAGCGTAGTTAGCGGGAGCTATGAGCAGTTCTTC	CASSVVSGSYEQFF
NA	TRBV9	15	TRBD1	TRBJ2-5	TGTGCCAGCAGCGTAGGGGGACAGGGTCGAGAGACCCAGTACTTC	CASSVGGQGRETQYF
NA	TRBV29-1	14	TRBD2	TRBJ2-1	TGCAGCGATCGACTAGCGGGGGGTTACAATGAGCAGTTCTTC	CSDRLAGGYNEQFF
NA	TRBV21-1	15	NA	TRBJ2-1	TGTGCCAGCCGACTCACCGGGACATACTACAATGAGCAGTTCTTC	CASRLTGTYYNEQFF
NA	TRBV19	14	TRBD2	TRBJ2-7	TGTGCCAGTAGTATATCGGCGGGGGACTACGAGCAGTACTTC	CASSISAGDYEQYF
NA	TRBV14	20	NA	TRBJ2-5	TGTGCCAGCAGCCAAGATCTCACTGCTAACGTCTGGGCCTACCAAGAGACCCAGTACTTC	CASSQDLTANVWAYQETQYF
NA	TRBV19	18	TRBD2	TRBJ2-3	TGTGCCAGTAGTAGAGAGGGACTAGCGTACCTAGTCGCAGATACGCAGTATTTT	CASSREGLAYLVADTQYF
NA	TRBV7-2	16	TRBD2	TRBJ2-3	TGTGCCAGCAGCCCTCTAGCGGGAGTTATGGTATATACGCAGTATTTT	CASSPLAGVMVYTQYF
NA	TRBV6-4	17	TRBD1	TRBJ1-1	TGTGCCACCGATACAGGGGGCGCGGGGAACCTTAACACTGAAGCTTTCTTT	CATDTGGAGNLNTEAFF
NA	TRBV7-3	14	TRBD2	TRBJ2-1	TGTGCCAGCAGCGACTTTAGCGGGAGGTCTGAGCAGTTCTTC	CASSDFSGRSEQFF